This T cell receptor beta chain was retrieved from a study of blood T cells in healthy people across ages. With 7 bases clipped from V and 6 bases from J, the junction kept 2 bases outside the gene matches. The CDR3 covers 12 residues. Germline V gives CDR1 LGHDT, CDR2 YNNKEL (reference sequence). The study drew donors from healthy Caucasian individuals in Russia aged roughly 6 to 90. Regarding this clonotype: Its antigen is as yet unknown.

Broader study findings: Investigators viewed diversity estimates from one million T cells as underestimates, the study reported. Diversity of TCR beta correlated strongly with naive T cell percentage.

A J-beta primer mix and a sample-barcoded 5' primer were used in a second PCR of about 7 to 12 cycles. A tag from a template-switch adaptor with 12 random nucleotides marked each cDNA molecule. Each CDR3 protein gets one entry after TCRdb re-called the 5' RACE reads with MiXCR. This sample carries 700,000 or so distinct CDR3 sequences, around 38% of them seen once, and the ten largest clones take about 32%. What was sequenced was blood. The rearrangement links TRBV3-1 to TRBJ2-2; 7 nucleotides match TRBD1. This sequence was found in a man at least 80 years old in good health. This chain's CDR3 is CASTGGPGELFF. The CDR3 bases are TGTGCCAGCACAGGGGGACCCGGGGAGCTGTTTTTT.